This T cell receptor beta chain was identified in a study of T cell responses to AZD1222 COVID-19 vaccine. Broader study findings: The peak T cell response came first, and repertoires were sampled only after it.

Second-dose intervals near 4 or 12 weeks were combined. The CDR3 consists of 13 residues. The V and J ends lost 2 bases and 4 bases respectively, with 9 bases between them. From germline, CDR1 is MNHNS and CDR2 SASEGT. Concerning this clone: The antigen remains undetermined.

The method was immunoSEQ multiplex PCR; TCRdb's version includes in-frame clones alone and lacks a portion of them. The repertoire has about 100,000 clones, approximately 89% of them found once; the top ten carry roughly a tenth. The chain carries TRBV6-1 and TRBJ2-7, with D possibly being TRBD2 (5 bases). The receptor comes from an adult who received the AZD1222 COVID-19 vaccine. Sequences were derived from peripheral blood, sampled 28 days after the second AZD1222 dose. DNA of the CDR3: TGTGCCAGCAGTGAAATTTCGGGGTACGAGCAGTACTTC. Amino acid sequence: CASSEISGYEQYF.